The next 21 T cell receptor beta chains were all read from a single sample in a study of somatic mutations in cytotoxic T cells in rheumatoid arthritis. The data were produced by immunoSEQ multiplex PCR, yet TCRdb's version contains in-frame clones alone and is incomplete. The top ten hold over 15% of the sample, which has around 20,000 clones, about 65% seen once. The specimen sequenced was CD8+ T cells sorted from blood. The receptor set was obtained from an adult with rheumatoid arthritis.

CDR3 residues: CASSLGGSGNTIYF. CDR3 DNA sequence: TGTGCCAGCAGTTTAGGGGGCTCTGGAAACACCATATATTTT. This chain connects TRBV28 to TRBJ1-3; perhaps TRBD1 as D (5 bases). The V end lost 2 bases, the J end lost 0 bases, and 5 bases lay between the germline ends. Germline lookup yields CDR1 MDHEN and CDR2 SYDVKM. CDR3 length: 14 amino acids. Full variable domain (rest looked up from reference TRBV28 and TRBJ1-3): DVKVTQSSRYLVKRTGEKVFLECVQDMDHENMFWYRQDPGLGLRLIYFSYDVKMKEKGDIPEGYSVSREKKERFSLILESASTNQTSMYLCASSLGGSGNTIYFGEGSWLTVV.

The gene calls are TRBV7-6 and TRBJ2-3; 12 nucleotides align to TRBD1. V was pared by 5 bases and J by 5 bases, with 5 bases of the junction left unmatched. Germline lookup yields CDR1 SGHVS and CDR2 FNYEAQ. The CDR3 is 15 residues long. The CDR3 DNA reads TGTGCCAGCAGCGCGGGACAGGGGGCCGGAGATACGCAGTATTTT. Amino acid sequence: CASSAGQGAGDTQYF. Full variable domain (outside the CDR3, taken from reference TRBV7-6 and TRBJ2-3): GAGVSQSPRYKVTKRGQDVALRCDPISGHVSLYWYRQALGQGPEFLTYFNYEAQQDKSGLPNDRFSAERPEGSISTLTIQRTEQRDSAMYRCASSAGQGAGDTQYFGPGTRLTVL.

V gene TRBV5-5 combines with J gene TRBJ2-2, with D hard to call. Germline loops: CDR1 SGHKS, CDR2 YYEKEE (reference sequence). CDR3 length equals 13 residues. The V gene lost 2 bases and the J gene lost 4 bases, with 6 bases spanning the gap. CDR3 nucleotide sequence: TGTGCCAGCAGCTTCTGGGGCACCGGGGAGCTGTTTTTT. Translated: CASSFWGTGELFF.

The chain joins TRBV2 to TRBJ2-5; tentative D call: TRBD1 (6 bases). TRBJ2-7 matches the DNA end more closely, so the J call is doubtful. This CDR3 is 12 amino acids long. Germline V lookup: CDR1 SNHLY, CDR2 FYNNEI. The CDR3 coding sequence is TGTGCCAGCCAGGGGCAGACTTACGAGCAGTACTTC. Its translation: CASQGQTYEQYF.

This clone turned up a few times. The genes are TRBV7-9 and TRBJ2-7; D unclear. This CDR3 has 15 residues. Looked up from germline, CDR1 is SEHNR and CDR2 is FQNEAQ (reference sequence). V was cut by 1 base and J by 5 bases, with 15 bases left in between. CDR3 loop: CASSLVRTAPDEQYF. CDR3 bases: TGTGCCAGCAGCTTAGTGAGGACGGCCCCCGACGAGCAGTACTTC.

The rearrangement joins TRBV20-1 to TRBJ2-7; D assignment may be TRBD1 or TRBD2 (5 bases each). This CDR3 spans 10 amino acids. The germline V and J ends were trimmed by 6 bases and 2 bases, with 5 bases remaining between them. Germline CDR1 DFQATT, CDR2 SNEGSKA (reference sequence). The chain's CDR3 is CSAGAYEQYF. The CDR3 DNA reads as TGCAGTGCGGGGGCCTACGAGCAGTACTTC.

This chain joins TRBV7-6 and TRBJ2-1, with 7 nucleotides matching TRBD1. Looked up from germline, CDR1 is SGHVS and CDR2 is FNYEAQ. The length of the CDR3 is 19 residues. V shed 1 base, J shed 2 bases, and the junction held 14 bases outside the gene matches. Here the CDR3 reads CASSLGYVLTGTAYNEQFF. The CDR3 nucleotides are TGTGCCAGCAGCTTAGGGTACGTTCTCACAGGGACAGCCTACAATGAGCAGTTCTTC.

This clone was picked up a small number of times. The J gene is TRBJ2-7, the V gene TRBV27, with 7 positions matching TRBD1. The germline gives CDR1 MNHEY, CDR2 SMNVEV (reference sequence). This CDR3 is 15 amino acids long. Trimming removed 5 bases from V and 3 bases from J; junction bases left unmatched: 10. The CDR3 sequence is CASSLTTGTDYEQYF. CDR3 sequence (DNA): TGTGCCAGCAGTCTCACCACCGGGACAGACTACGAGCAGTACTTC.

This chain uses TRBV25-1 with TRBJ2-2; possibly TRBD2 for D (6 bases). Between the trimmed V and J ends, which lost 3 bases and 5 bases, there was a span of 13 bases. The CDR3 consists of 15 residues. Germline-derived CDR1 and CDR2 are MGHDK and SYGVNS. The DNA for the CDR3 is TGTGCCAGCAGTGACGAAGCCCGGGGGACCGGGGAGCTGTTTTTT. Encoded protein: CASSDEARGTGELFF.

This CDR3 reads CASSDDRGQETQYF. The CDR3 coding sequence is TGTGCCAGCAGCGACGACAGGGGCCAAGAGACCCAGTACTTC. V usage is TRBV2 and J usage is TRBJ2-5, with 8 bases that match TRBD1. The germline V gene has CDR1 SNHLY and CDR2 FYNNEI. The CDR3 covers 14 residues. After removal of 6 bases from V and 1 base from J, the junction contained 4 bases not matched to a gene.

J is TRBJ1-2 and V is TRBV4-2; 7 positions match TRBD1. The germline gives CDR1 LGHNA, CDR2 YNFKEQ. The V gene end was trimmed by 0 bases and the J gene end by 2 bases; junction bases not matched to a gene: 15. This CDR3 is 19 amino acids long. The CDR3 spells CASSQEFLTGDNPNYGYTF. The CDR3 coding sequence is TGTGCCAGCAGCCAAGAGTTTCTCACAGGGGATAACCCAAACTATGGCTACACCTTC.

The rearrangement joins TRBV5-6 to TRBJ1-5; D is perhaps TRBD1 (6 bases). Germline V gene data show CDR1 as SGHDT and CDR2 as YYEEEE. The CDR3 covers 16 residues. The germline V and J ends were trimmed by 4 bases and 2 bases, with 16 bases remaining between them. Here the CDR3 DNA reads TGTGCCAGCAGCCCGGGGGGGGGCTCGGGCAATCAGCCCCAGCATTTT. This gives the protein CASSPGGGSGNQPQHF. Full variable domain (outside the CDR3, taken from reference TRBV5-6 and TRBJ1-5): DAGVTQSPTHLIKTRGQQVTLRCSPKSGHDTVSWYQQALGQGPQFIFQYYEEEERQRGNFPDRFSGHQFPNYSSELNVNALLLGDSALYLCASSPGGGSGNQPQHFGDGTRLSIL.

This chain links TRBV10-3 with TRBJ2-5; D is unclear. Deletions cut 0 bases from V and 5 bases from J, with 13 bases between. This CDR3 contains 15 residues. The germline gives CDR1 ENHRY, CDR2 SYGVKD. The CDR3 nucleotides are TGTGCCATCAGTGAGTCTCAGAGTGACCGGGAGACCCAGTACTTC. Amino acids: CAISESQSDRETQYF.

This rearrangement joins TRBV7-9 to TRBJ1-5; TRBD1 is a possible D gene (5 bases). Germline-derived CDR1 and CDR2 are SEHNR and FQNEAQ (reference sequence). V lost 2 bases to trimming and J lost 5 bases, with 13 bases between them. This CDR3 is 15 amino acids long. CDR3 region: CASSLYGQGDQPQHF. DNA of the CDR3: TGTGCCAGCAGCTTATATGGTCAGGGTGATCAGCCCCAGCATTTT.

This clone was observed a handful of times. The CDR3 region is CASSPGQTPYEQYF. Here the CDR3 DNA reads TGTGCCAGTAGTCCCGGACAGACCCCCTACGAGCAGTACTTC. The chain couples TRBV19 to TRBJ2-7, with a possible D match to TRBD1 (6 bases). The CDR3 loop spans 14 amino acids. Between the trimmed V and J ends, which lost 5 bases and 2 bases, there was a span of 13 bases. CDR1 LNHDA and CDR2 SQIVND come from the germline V gene (reference sequence).

The chain uses TRBV9 and TRBJ2-2, with a weak D call TRBD2 (5 bases). This CDR3 is built from 15 residues. Germline CDR1 reads SGDLS; CDR2 reads YYNGEE. The ends were cut back, 3 bases at V and 3 bases at J, with 12 bases in the middle. The CDR3 loop reads CASSGLRDHTGELFF. The CDR3 region has the DNA TGTGCCAGCAGCGGGTTGAGGGATCACACCGGGGAGCTGTTTTTT.

J is TRBJ1-1 and V is TRBV10-3; TRBD1 might be the D (6 bases). There are 14 residues in the CDR3. Germline V lookup: CDR1 ENHRY, CDR2 SYGVKD. V was clipped by 4 bases and J by 4 bases, with 13 bases between them. The CDR3 bases are TGTGCCATCAGTGGGGGTGGGGGGCCCACTGAAGCTTTCTTT. Translating gives CAISGGGGPTEAFF.

This sequence joins TRBV7-3 and TRBJ2-3, with D maybe TRBD2 (7 bases). With 3 bases removed from V and 4 bases from J, the gap between germline ends came to 11 bases. Germline V gene lookup returns CDR1 SGHTA and CDR2 FQGTGA. The CDR3 runs 14 residues. CDR3 protein: CASSFVGGPDTQYF. CDR3 DNA sequence: TGTGCCAGCAGCTTCGTCGGGGGGCCAGATACGCAGTATTTT. The whole variable domain, remainder taken from reference TRBV7-3 and TRBJ2-3, is GAGVSQTPSNKVTEKGKYVELRCDPISGHTALYWYRQSLGQGPEFLIYFQGTGAADDSGLPNDRFFAVRPEGSVSTLKIQRTERGDSAVYLCASSFVGGPDTQYFGPGTRLTVL.

The gene calls are TRBV11-2 and TRBJ2-5; D is perhaps TRBD2 (6 bases). The CDR3 sequence is 16 residues long. Germline V gives CDR1 SGHAT, CDR2 FQNNGV. V was pared by 0 bases and J by 5 bases, with 16 bases between. CDR3 protein: CASSLDPRGTRETQYF. The CDR3 DNA reads TGTGCCAGCAGCTTAGATCCACGGGGGACCAGGGAGACCCAGTACTTC.

CDR3 sequence reads: CASSLGGVGTEAFF. The DNA for the CDR3 is TGTGCCAGCAGCTTAGGAGGGGTTGGCACTGAAGCTTTCTTT. J is TRBJ1-1 and V is TRBV11-2; weak D call: TRBD1 (5 bases). The CDR3 loop spans 14 amino acids. CDR1 and CDR2 from the germline V gene are SGHAT and FQNNGV. Trimming removed 1 base from V and 4 bases from J, with 10 bases in between.

The chain links TRBV5-4 to TRBJ1-6, with D unclear. Looked up from germline, CDR1 is SGHNT and CDR2 is YYREEE (reference sequence). Deletions cut 2 bases from V and 8 bases from J, with 8 bases between. This CDR3 spans 13 amino acids. The CDR3: CASSLDFDSPLHF. As DNA, the CDR3 is TGTGCCAGCAGCTTAGATTTCGATTCACCCCTCCACTTT.